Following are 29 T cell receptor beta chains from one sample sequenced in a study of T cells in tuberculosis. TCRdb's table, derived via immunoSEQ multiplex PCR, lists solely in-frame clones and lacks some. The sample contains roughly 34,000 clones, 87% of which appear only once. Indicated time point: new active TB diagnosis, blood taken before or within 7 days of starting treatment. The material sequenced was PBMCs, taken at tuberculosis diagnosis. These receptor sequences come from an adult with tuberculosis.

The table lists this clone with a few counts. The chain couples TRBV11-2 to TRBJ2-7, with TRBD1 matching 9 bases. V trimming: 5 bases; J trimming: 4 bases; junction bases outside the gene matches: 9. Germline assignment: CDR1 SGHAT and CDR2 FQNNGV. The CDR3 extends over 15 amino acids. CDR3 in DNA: TGTGCCAGCAGCCCCCAGCGGACAGGGGTGTACGAGCAGTACTTC. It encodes CASSPQRTGVYEQYF. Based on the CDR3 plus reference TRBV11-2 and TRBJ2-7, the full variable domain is EAGVAQSPRYKIIEKRQSVAFWCNPISGHATLYWYQQILGQGPKLLIQFQNNGVVDDSQLPKDRFSAERLKGVDSTLKIQPAKLEDSAVYLCASSPQRTGVYEQYFGPGTRLTVT.

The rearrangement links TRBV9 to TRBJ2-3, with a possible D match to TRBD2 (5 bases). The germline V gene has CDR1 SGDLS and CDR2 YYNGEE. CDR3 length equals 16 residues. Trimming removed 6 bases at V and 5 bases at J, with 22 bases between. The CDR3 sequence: CASTREGGFTVDTQYF. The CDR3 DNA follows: TGTGCCAGCACCCGAGAGGGCGGTTTTACAGTAGATACGCAGTATTTT.

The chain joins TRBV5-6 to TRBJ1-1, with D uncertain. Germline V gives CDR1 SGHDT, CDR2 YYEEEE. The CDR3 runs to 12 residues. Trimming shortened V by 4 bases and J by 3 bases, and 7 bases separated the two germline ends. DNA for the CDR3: TGTGCCAGCAGCCTTCGGTACACTGAAGCTTTCTTT. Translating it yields CASSLRYTEAFF. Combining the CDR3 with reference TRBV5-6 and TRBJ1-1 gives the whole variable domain DAGVTQSPTHLIKTRGQQVTLRCSPKSGHDTVSWYQQALGQGPQFIFQYYEEEERQRGNFPDRFSGHQFPNYSSELNVNALLLGDSALYLCASSLRYTEAFFGQGTRLTVV.

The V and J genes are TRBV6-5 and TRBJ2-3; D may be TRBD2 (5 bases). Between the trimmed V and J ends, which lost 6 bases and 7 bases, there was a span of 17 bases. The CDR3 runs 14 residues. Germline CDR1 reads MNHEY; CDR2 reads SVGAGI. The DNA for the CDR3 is TGTGCCAGCAGCTCGGACCCCGACGGGAATACGCAGTATTTT. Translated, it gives CASSSDPDGNTQYF.

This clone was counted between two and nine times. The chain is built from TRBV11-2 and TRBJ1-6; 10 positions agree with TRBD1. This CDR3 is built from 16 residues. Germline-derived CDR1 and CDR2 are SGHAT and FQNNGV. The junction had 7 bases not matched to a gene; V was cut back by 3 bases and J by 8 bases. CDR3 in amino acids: CASSLTGGLRDSPLHF. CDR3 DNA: TGTGCCAGCAGCTTGACAGGGGGCCTGAGGGATTCACCCCTCCACTTT.

The CDR3 loop is CAISDRSGGNEQFF. The CDR3 region has the DNA TGTGCCATCAGTGACAGAAGCGGGGGCAATGAGCAGTTCTTC. The rearrangement joins TRBV10-3 to TRBJ2-1; TRBD2 aligns across 8 bases. Germline V gene data show CDR1 as ENHRY and CDR2 as SYGVKD. V lost 3 bases to trimming and J lost 6 bases; unmatched junction nucleotides: 4. This CDR3 is built from 14 residues.

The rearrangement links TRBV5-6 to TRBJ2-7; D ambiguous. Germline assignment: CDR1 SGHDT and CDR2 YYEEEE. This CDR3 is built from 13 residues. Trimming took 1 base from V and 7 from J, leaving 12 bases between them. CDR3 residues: CASSLMRSGEQYF. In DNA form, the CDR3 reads TGTGCCAGCAGCTTGATGAGAAGTGGTGAGCAGTACTTC.

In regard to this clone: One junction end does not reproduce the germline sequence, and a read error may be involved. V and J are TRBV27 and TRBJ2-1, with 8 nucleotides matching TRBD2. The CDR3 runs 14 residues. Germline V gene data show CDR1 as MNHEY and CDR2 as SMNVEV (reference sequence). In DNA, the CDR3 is TGTGCCAGCACTTTAGCGGGACCTAACAATGAGCAGTTCTTC. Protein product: CASTLAGPNNEQFF.

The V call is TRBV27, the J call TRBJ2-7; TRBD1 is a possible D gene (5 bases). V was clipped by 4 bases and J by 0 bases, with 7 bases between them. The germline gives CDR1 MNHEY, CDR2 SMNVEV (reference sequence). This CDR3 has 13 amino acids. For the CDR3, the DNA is TGTGCCAGCAGTTACAGGAGCTCCTACGAGCAGTACTTC. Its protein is CASSYRSSYEQYF.

CDR3 sequence: CASSVSGTSSYEQYF. The CDR3 bases are TGTGCCAGCAGCGTTAGCGGGACAAGCTCCTACGAGCAGTACTTC. The gene calls are TRBV9 and TRBJ2-7; 8 bases are shared with TRBD2. Germline values: CDR1 SGDLS, CDR2 YYNGEE. The CDR3 runs 15 residues. V gave up 2 bases and J gave up 0 bases; unmatched junction bases: 4. The full variable domain, its missing parts supplied by reference TRBV9 and TRBJ2-7, is DSGVTQTPKHLITATGQRVTLRCSPRSGDLSVYWYQQSLDQGLQFLIQYYNGEERAKGNILERFSAQQFPDLHSELNLSSLELGDSALYFCASSVSGTSSYEQYFGPGTRLTVT.

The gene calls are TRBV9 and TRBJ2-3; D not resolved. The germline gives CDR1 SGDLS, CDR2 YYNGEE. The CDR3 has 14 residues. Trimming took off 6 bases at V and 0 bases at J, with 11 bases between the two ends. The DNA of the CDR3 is TGTGCCAGCACACCCGGCGGAAGCACAGATACGCAGTATTTT. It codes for CASTPGGSTDTQYF.

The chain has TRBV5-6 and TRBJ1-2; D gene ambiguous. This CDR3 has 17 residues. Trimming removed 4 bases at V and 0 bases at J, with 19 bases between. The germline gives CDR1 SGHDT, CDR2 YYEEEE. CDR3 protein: CASSDVVGDPTNYGYTF. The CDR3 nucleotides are TGTGCCAGCAGCGATGTTGTAGGAGACCCAACTAACTATGGCTACACCTTC.

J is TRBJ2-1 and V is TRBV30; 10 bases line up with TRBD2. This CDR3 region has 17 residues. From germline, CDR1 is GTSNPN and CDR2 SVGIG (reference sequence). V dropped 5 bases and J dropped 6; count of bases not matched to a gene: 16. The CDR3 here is CAWGGSGRALRFNEQFF. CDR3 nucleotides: TGTGCCTGGGGGGGGAGCGGGAGGGCCTTGAGGTTCAATGAGCAGTTCTTC.

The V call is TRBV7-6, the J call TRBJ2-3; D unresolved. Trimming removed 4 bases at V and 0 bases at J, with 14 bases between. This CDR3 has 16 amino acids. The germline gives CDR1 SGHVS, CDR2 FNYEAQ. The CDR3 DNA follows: TGTGCCAGCAGCTCTCTCCAAGCCCGTAGCACAGATACGCAGTATTTT. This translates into CASSSLQARSTDTQYF.

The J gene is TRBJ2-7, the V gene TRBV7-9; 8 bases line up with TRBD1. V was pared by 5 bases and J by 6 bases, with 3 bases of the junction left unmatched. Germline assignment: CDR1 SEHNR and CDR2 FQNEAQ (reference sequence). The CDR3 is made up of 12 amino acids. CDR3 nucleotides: TGTGCCAGCAGCCACGACAGGGGCGAGCAGTACTTC. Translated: CASSHDRGEQYF.

This chain's CDR3 is CSAPGQGGEQYF. The CDR3 DNA sequence: TGCAGCGCTCCGGGACAGGGTGGCGAGCAGTACTTC. This chain links TRBV29-1 with TRBJ2-7, with 9 bases fitting TRBD1. Germline CDR1 and CDR2: SQVTM and ANQGSEA. Trimming cost V 7 bases and J 6 bases; bases outside gene matches: 7. CDR3 length: 12 residues.

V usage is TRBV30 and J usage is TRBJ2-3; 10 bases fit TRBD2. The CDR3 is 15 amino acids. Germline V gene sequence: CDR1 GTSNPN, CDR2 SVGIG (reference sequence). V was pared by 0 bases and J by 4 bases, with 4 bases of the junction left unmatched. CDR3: CAWSVTSGGADTQYF. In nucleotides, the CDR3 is TGTGCCTGGAGTGTAACCAGCGGGGGGGCAGATACGCAGTATTTT. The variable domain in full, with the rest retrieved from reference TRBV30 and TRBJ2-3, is SQTIHQWPATLVQPVGSPLSLECTVEGTSNPNLYWYRQAAGRGLQLLFYSVGIGQISSEVPQNLSASRPQDRQFILSSKKLLLSDSGFYLCAWSVTSGGADTQYFGPGTRLTVL.

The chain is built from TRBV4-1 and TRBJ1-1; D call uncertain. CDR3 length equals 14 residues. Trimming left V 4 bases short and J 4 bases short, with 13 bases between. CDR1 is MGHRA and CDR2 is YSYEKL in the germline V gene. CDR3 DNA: TGCGCCAGCAGCCCACGGGAGGGAAGCACTGAAGCTTTCTTT. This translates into CASSPREGSTEAFF.

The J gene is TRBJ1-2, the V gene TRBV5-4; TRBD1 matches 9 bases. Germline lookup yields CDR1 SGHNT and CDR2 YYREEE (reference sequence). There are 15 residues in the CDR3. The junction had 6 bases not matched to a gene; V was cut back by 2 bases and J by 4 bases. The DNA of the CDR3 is TGTGCCAGCAGCTTAGAGGGACAGGGCCGCTATGGCTACACCTTC. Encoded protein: CASSLEGQGRYGYTF.

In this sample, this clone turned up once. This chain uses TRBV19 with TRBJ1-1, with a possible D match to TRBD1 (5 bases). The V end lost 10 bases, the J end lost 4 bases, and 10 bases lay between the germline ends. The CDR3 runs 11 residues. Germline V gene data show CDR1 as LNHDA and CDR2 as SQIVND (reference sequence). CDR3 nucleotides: TGTGCCACACAGGAGGGCACTGAAGCTTTCTTT. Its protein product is CATQEGTEAFF.

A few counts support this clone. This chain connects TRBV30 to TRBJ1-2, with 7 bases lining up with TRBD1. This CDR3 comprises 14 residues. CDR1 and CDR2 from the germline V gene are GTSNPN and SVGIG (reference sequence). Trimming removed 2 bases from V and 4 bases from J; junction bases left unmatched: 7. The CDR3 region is CAWSPDRRAYGYTF. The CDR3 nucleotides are TGTGCCTGGAGTCCGGACAGGAGGGCCTATGGCTACACCTTC.

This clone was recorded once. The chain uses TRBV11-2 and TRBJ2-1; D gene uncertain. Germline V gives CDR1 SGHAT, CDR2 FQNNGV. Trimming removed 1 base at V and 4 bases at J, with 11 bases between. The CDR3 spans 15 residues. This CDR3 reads CASSLVTQTYNEQFF. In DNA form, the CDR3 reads TGTGCCAGCAGCTTAGTAACGCAAACTTACAATGAGCAGTTCTTC.

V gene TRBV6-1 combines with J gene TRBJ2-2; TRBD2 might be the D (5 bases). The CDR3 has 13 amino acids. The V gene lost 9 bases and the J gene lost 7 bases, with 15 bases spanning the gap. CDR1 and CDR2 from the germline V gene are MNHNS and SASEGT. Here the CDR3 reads CASTGKGNGELFF. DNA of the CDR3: TGTGCCAGTACGGGAAAAGGTAACGGGGAGCTGTTTTTT.

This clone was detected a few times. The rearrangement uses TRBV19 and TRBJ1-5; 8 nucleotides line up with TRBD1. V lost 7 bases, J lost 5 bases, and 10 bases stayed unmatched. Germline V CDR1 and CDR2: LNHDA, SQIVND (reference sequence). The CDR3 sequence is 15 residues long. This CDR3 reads CASTSGQGGDQPQHF. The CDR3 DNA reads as TGTGCCAGTACCTCAGGACAGGGCGGGGATCAGCCCCAGCATTTT.

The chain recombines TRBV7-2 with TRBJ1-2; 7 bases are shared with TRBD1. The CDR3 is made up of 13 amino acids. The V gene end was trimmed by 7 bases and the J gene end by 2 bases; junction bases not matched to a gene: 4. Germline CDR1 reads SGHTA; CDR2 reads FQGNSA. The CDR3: CASTAGGNYGYTF. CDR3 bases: TGTGCCAGCACCGCAGGGGGGAACTATGGCTACACCTTC.

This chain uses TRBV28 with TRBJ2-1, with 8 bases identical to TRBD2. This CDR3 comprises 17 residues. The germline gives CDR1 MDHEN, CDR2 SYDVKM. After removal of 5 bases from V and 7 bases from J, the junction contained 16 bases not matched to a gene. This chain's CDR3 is CASSVGLSKREWNEQFF. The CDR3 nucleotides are TGTGCCAGCAGTGTGGGTCTTTCTAAGCGGGAGTGGAATGAGCAGTTCTTC.

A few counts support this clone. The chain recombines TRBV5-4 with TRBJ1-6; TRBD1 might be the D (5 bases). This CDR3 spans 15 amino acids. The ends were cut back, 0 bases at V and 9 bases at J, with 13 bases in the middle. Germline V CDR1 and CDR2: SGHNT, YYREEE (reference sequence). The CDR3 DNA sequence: TGTGCCAGCAGCTTGGAACAGGCAGCTGGTTCACCCCTCCACTTT. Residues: CASSLEQAAGSPLHF.

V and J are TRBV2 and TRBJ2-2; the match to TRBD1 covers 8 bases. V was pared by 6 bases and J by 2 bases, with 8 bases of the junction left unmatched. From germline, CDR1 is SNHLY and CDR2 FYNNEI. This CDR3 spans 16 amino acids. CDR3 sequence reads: CASSPGTGINTGELFF. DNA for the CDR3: TGTGCCAGCAGCCCCGGGACAGGCATAAACACCGGGGAGCTGTTTTTT.

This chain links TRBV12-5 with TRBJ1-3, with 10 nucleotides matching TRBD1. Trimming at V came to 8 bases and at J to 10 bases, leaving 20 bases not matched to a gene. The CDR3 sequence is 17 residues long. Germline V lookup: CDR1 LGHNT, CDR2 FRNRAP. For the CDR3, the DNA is TGTGCTAGTCGCCCCGGGACAGGGGATCAGAGAATAGGAACCATATATTTT. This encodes CASRPGTGDQRIGTIYF.